One and the same sample provided the 23 T cell receptor beta chains below, sequenced in a study of human T cells and chemical hapten exposure. A single record per CDR3 protein comes from TCRdb applying MiXCR to the RACE reads. The sample includes under 85,000 distinct CDR3 sequences, about a tenth seen only once; the top ten take around 7%. Time point indicated: patch test 2, 6 weeks after DPC sensitization. Treatment given: therapeutic diphenylcyclopropenone sensitization with weekly scalp DPC. Sequencing used whole blood, obtained in connection with sensitization to the hapten diphenylcyclopropenone (DPC). The receptors come from a woman in her fifties or sixties with alopecia areata. Some clones in this sample may be carry-over from other donors' samples.

This clonotype was recorded many times. This chain connects TRBV5-1 to TRBJ2-3, with D possibly being TRBD1 (6 bases). The germline V gene has CDR1 SGHRS and CDR2 YFSETQ. The V end was cut by 0 bases, the J end by 5 bases, with 10 bases between. The CDR3 runs 14 residues. The CDR3 sequence: CASSLDSGVDTQYF. The CDR3 region has the DNA TGCGCCAGCAGCTTGGATTCAGGGGTAGATACGCAGTATTTT.

This clonotype was recorded many times. The gene calls are TRBV3-1 and TRBJ2-3, with 9 bases that match TRBD2. The CDR3 has 15 amino acids. The V and J ends lost 2 bases and 7 bases, in that order; junction bases with no gene match: 7. Germline CDR1 reads LGHDT; CDR2 reads YNNKEL (reference sequence). The CDR3 here is CASSQRRTSVNTQYF. The CDR3 nucleotides are TGTGCCAGCAGCCAAAGAAGGACTAGCGTAAATACGCAGTATTTT.

This clonotype was found once. CDR3 DNA sequence: TGCAGCGTTGTTCGCGGAGATACGCAGTATTTT. This codes for CSVVRGDTQYF. This chain links TRBV29-1 with TRBJ2-3; D remains ambiguous. V lost 4 bases and J lost 5, with 7 bases in between. In germline, CDR1 is SQVTM, CDR2 ANQGSEA. CDR3 length equals 11 residues.

At least ten counts were recorded for this clonotype. The chain is built from TRBV6-1 and TRBJ1-2; a weak D match, TRBD1 (5 bases). Trimming removed 2 bases from V and 4 bases from J, with 11 bases in between. Looked up from germline, CDR1 is MNHNS and CDR2 is SASEGT. The CDR3 is made up of 14 amino acids. The CDR3 nucleotides read TGTGCCAGCAGTGAACCCAGGGTGGGCTATGGCTACACCTTC. Its translation: CASSEPRVGYGYTF.

The V and J genes are TRBV18 and TRBJ2-7, with 7 positions matching TRBD2. Germline assignment: CDR1 KGHSH and CDR2 LQKENI. The CDR3 sequence is 16 residues long. V was pared by 3 bases and J by 4 bases, with 12 bases of the junction left unmatched. This CDR3 is CASSPRSAGERYEQYF. The CDR3, as DNA: TGTGCCAGCTCACCTCGAAGCGCGGGAGAACGATACGAGCAGTACTTC.

The V and J genes are TRBV29-1 and TRBJ2-5; tentatively, D is TRBD1 (6 bases). CDR1 is SQVTM and CDR2 is ANQGSEA in the germline V gene. The CDR3 length is 11 residues. Between the trimmed V and J ends, which lost 4 bases and 7 bases, there was a span of 10 bases. In DNA form, the CDR3 reads TGCAGCGTTGGACAGGACGGGACCCAGTACTTC. Translation: CSVGQDGTQYF. The variable domain in full, completed from reference TRBV29-1 and TRBJ2-5, reads SAVISQKPSRDICQRGTSLTIQCQVDSQVTMMFWYRQQPGQSLTLIATANQGSEATYESGFVIDKFPISRPNLTFSTLTVSNMSPEDSSIYLCSVGQDGTQYFGPGTRLLVL.

This clonotype appeared a few times. This chain joins TRBV29-1 and TRBJ1-2; maybe TRBD1 (5 bases). Germline V gene lookup returns CDR1 SQVTM and CDR2 ANQGSEA. This CDR3 has 11 amino acids. Trimming left V 7 bases short and J 3 bases short, with 9 bases between. For the CDR3, the DNA is TGCAGCGGAGGAGGGGACTATGGCTACACCTTC. Protein: CSGGGDYGYTF. The whole variable domain, filled in from reference TRBV29-1 and TRBJ1-2, reads SAVISQKPSRDICQRGTSLTIQCQVDSQVTMMFWYRQQPGQSLTLIATANQGSEATYESGFVIDKFPISRPNLTFSTLTVSNMSPEDSSIYLCSGGGDYGYTFGSGTRLTVV.

Only a few counts were recorded for this clonotype. The chain has TRBV19 and TRBJ1-1, with 9 nucleotides matching TRBD1. This CDR3 contains 14 residues. Germline assignment: CDR1 LNHDA and CDR2 SQIVND (reference sequence). The trim removed 6 bases at V and 1 base at J, leaving 3 bases unmatched. The chain's CDR3 is CASRQTGGNTEAFF. The CDR3 DNA follows: TGTGCCAGTAGGCAGACAGGGGGGAACACTGAAGCTTTCTTT.

This clonotype has a count of ten or more. This chain links TRBV6-2 or TRBV6-3 with TRBJ2-1, with 8 bases fitting TRBD1. Germline V gives CDR1 MNHEY, CDR2 SVGEGT. CDR3 length: 15 amino acids. The junction had 11 bases not matched to a gene; V was cut back by 4 bases and J by 9 bases. The CDR3 DNA follows: TGTGCCAGCAGTTTCCGGGACAGGTTCAGGGGTGAGCAGTTCTTC. It is translated as CASSFRDRFRGEQFF.

This clonotype was found once. The V call is TRBV10-3, the J call TRBJ2-7; TRBD1 agrees at 9 bases. Germline V gene lookup returns CDR1 ENHRY and CDR2 SYGVKD. The CDR3 has 13 amino acids. J lost 4 bases, V lost 5 bases, and 3 bases had no gene match. DNA for the CDR3: TGTGCCATCAGTTGGGACAGGGCGTACGAGCAGTACTTC. Amino acids: CAISWDRAYEQYF.

This clonotype was observed many times. The CDR3 reads CASSVGPGHPGNTIYF. CDR3 in DNA: TGTGCCAGCAGCGTTGGACCCGGCCATCCTGGAAACACCATATATTTT. The chain couples TRBV5-6 to TRBJ1-3; no clear D. This CDR3 is 16 amino acids long. Germline CDR1 is SGHDT and CDR2 is YYEEEE. The ends were cut back, 4 bases at V and 2 bases at J, with 16 bases in the middle.

This clonotype is classed as medium-sized. J is TRBJ2-1 and V is TRBV5-1; weak D call: TRBD2 (5 bases). Looked up from germline, CDR1 is SGHRS and CDR2 is YFSETQ. V dropped 3 bases and J dropped 7 bases, with 17 bases sitting between them. The CDR3 runs to 15 residues. The CDR3 nucleotides read TGCGCCAGCAGCTCAGGACTCTCCGACCTTAATGAGCAGTTCTTC. Translation: CASSSGLSDLNEQFF.

This clonotype was seen repeatedly, ten times or more. This chain joins TRBV2 and TRBJ2-7; possibly TRBD1 for D (6 bases). CDR1 and CDR2 from the germline V gene are SNHLY and FYNNEI. This CDR3 spans 12 amino acids. Trimming cost V 7 bases and J 2 bases, with 9 bases left between them. The CDR3 protein is CASTGEAYEQYF. In DNA form, the CDR3 reads TGTGCCAGCACAGGGGAAGCCTACGAGCAGTACTTC.

The table lists this clonotype with many counts. CDR3 sequence reads: CAISEPGQGSQPQHF. The CDR3, as DNA: TGTGCCATCAGTGAGCCGGGACAGGGGAGTCAGCCCCAGCATTTT. The chain links TRBV10-3 to TRBJ1-5; TRBD1 matches 10 bases. Germline loops: CDR1 ENHRY, CDR2 SYGVKD. The length of the CDR3 is 15 residues. V was clipped by 2 bases and J by 6 bases; unmatched bases: 4.

There are many counts of this clonotype. The V call is TRBV6-1, the J call TRBJ1-6; D may be TRBD1 (5 bases). The V end was cut by 3 bases, the J end by 7 bases, with 7 bases between. This CDR3 contains 13 residues. Germline V gives CDR1 MNHNS, CDR2 SASEGT. In DNA, the CDR3 is TGTGCCAGCAGTGACAGGGACAATTCACCCCTCCACTTT. Translated: CASSDRDNSPLHF.

The chain has TRBV3-1 and TRBJ1-1, with a tentative D call TRBD1 (5 bases). The CDR3 is 13 amino acids. V lost 4 bases to trimming and J lost 5 bases, with 11 bases between them. In germline, CDR1 is LGHDT, CDR2 YNNKEL (reference sequence). The CDR3 is CASSRMGETEAFF. In DNA, the CDR3 is TGTGCCAGCAGCCGTATGGGGGAGACTGAAGCTTTCTTT.

This clonotype was counted a few times. This chain joins TRBV12-5 and TRBJ2-2; TRBD2 matches 8 bases. This CDR3 is built from 16 residues. The V gene's germline CDR1 is LGHNT and CDR2 FRNRAP. V gave up 2 bases and J gave up 5 bases; unmatched junction bases: 7. The DNA for the CDR3 is TGTGCTAGTGGTTTGCCAGTAGCGGGGAGAACCGGGGAGCTGTTTTTT. It codes for CASGLPVAGRTGELFF.

There are many counts of this clonotype. The chain recombines TRBV6-5 with TRBJ1-1; unclear D gene. Germline loops: CDR1 MNHEY, CDR2 SVGAGI. Trimming took off 5 bases at V and 4 bases at J, with 17 bases between the two ends. CDR3 size: 15 residues. CDR3 nucleotide sequence: TGTGCCAGCAGTCCAACCCGGTGGGGTAGCACTGAAGCTTTCTTT. Its translation is CASSPTRWGSTEAFF.

This clonotype came up many times. The chain links TRBV15 to TRBJ2-1; 10 bases agree with TRBD2. The CDR3 totals 17 residues. The germline gives CDR1 LNHNV, CDR2 YYDKDF (reference sequence). V lost 0 bases and J lost 7; bases outside the gene matches: 9. CDR3 residues: CATSRDSGTSAHNEQFF. CDR3 coding DNA: TGTGCCACCAGCAGAGACTCCGGGACTAGCGCCCATAATGAGCAGTTCTTC. Full variable domain (rest looked up from reference TRBV15 and TRBJ2-1): DAMVIQNPRYQVTQFGKPVTLSCSQTLNHNVMYWYQQKSSQAPKLLFHYYDKDFNNEADTPDNFQSRRPNTSFCFLDIRSPGLGDTAMYLCATSRDSGTSAHNEQFFGPGTRLTVL.

J is TRBJ2-1 and V is TRBV11-2; D not resolved. V was pared by 1 base and J by 10 bases, with 14 bases between. The V gene's germline CDR1 is SGHAT and CDR2 FQNNGV. This CDR3 is 14 amino acids long. CDR3 in DNA: TGTGCCAGCAGCTTAGTACGACTTCCACACGAGCAGTTCTTC. Its translation is CASSLVRLPHEQFF.

This clonotype was seen repeatedly, ten times or more. V gene TRBV6-5 combines with J gene TRBJ2-7, with a weak D call TRBD1 (6 bases). This CDR3 is 15 amino acids long. V was clipped by 0 bases and J by 0 bases, with 9 bases between them. Germline V gene sequence: CDR1 MNHEY, CDR2 SVGAGI. CDR3 in amino acids: CASSYSGASSYEQYF. The CDR3, as DNA: TGTGCCAGCAGTTACTCGGGGGCAAGCTCCTACGAGCAGTACTTC.

For this clonotype: A single base separates this from a much larger clone, so it may be a read error. This chain connects TRBV18 to TRBJ1-1; D may be TRBD1 (6 bases). The CDR3 consists of 13 residues. Germline loops: CDR1 KGHSH, CDR2 LQKENI. CDR3 in amino acids: CASSPIGGTEAYF. The CDR3 coding sequence is TGTGCCAGCTCACCAATCGGGGGCACTGAAGCTTACTTT.

The chain has TRBV29-1 and TRBJ2-7; a weak D match, TRBD1 (5 bases). The germline V gene has CDR1 SQVTM and CDR2 ANQGSEA. The V gene lost 7 bases and the J gene lost 0 bases, with 10 bases spanning the gap. The CDR3 runs to 12 residues. The CDR3 spells CSGGRSSYEQYF. The CDR3 DNA reads TGCAGCGGGGGCAGGAGCTCCTACGAGCAGTACTTC.